This is a list of T cell receptor beta chains from one sample in a study of blood T cell repertoires in COVID-19. The assay was immunoSEQ multiplex PCR, and TCRdb's table has in-frame clones only and misses some. The table records 35,000 to 50,000 clones, about 86% of them present only once. The sample consisted of peripheral blood. Every receptor here comes from a human donor with acute or convalescent COVID-19. The donor label of this sample is uncertain. The CDR3 runs from the conserved cysteine through the conserved F or W. The D gene is left open where the match is weak. Expanded clones are given a class, and other clones once, few, many or no size at all.

clone_size d_call j_call v_call cdr3_nt cdr3_aa
. . TRBJ2-4 TRBV30 TGTGCCTGGAGTGGGTCCCCAGCGGACATTCAGTACTTC CAWSGSPADIQYF
. TRBD1 TRBJ1-2 TRBV9 TGTGCCAGCAGCGCTAGACAGGGTTGGACTAACTATGGCTACACCTTC CASSARQGWTNYGYTF
. TRBD1 TRBJ1-6 TRBV6-5 TGTGCCAGCAGAAAAACAGGGGTTCGGGATTCACCCCTCCACTTT CASRKTGVRDSPLHF
. TRBD1 TRBJ2-3 TRBV15 TGTGCCACCAGCAGTGGGGACAGGGGCCCCACAGATACGCAGTATTTT CATSSGDRGPTDTQYF
. . TRBJ1-1 TRBV30 TGTGCCTGGAGATTGTCCCCTCGGGCTGAAGCTTTCTTT CAWRLSPRAEAFF
. TRBD1 TRBJ2-1 TRBV11-3 TGTGCCAGCAGCTTGGGACAGGGGCCCTACAATGAGCAGTTCTTC CASSLGQGPYNEQFF
few . TRBJ1-2 TRBV30 TGTGCCTGGAGCGCCACAGGGCTTTCGGAGAATGGCTACACCTTC CAWSATGLSENGYTF
. . TRBJ1-2 TRBV6-1 TGTGCCAGCAGTGAAAGGGGCGGCGGAGTCGGGAGGAGGGCCTATGGCTACACCTTC CASSERGGGVGRRAYGYTF
. TRBD1 TRBJ1-2 TRBV30 TGTGCCTGCCAGGGGGCTAGAGTAATAAGGGGTGGCTACACCTTC CACQGARVIRGGYTF
. . TRBJ1-5 TRBV24-1 TGTGCCACCAGTGATTACAGGGATAGTCCAAATCAGCCCCAGCATTTT CATSDYRDSPNQPQHF
. . TRBJ2-5 TRBV19 TGTGCCAGTAGTATGGGGGGTCGGTGGGAGGAGACCCAGTACTTC CASSMGGRWEETQYF
. . TRBJ2-1 TRBV7-3 TGTGCCACCGGGATGTACAATGAGCAGTTCTTC CATGMYNEQFF
. TRBD2 TRBJ2-7 TRBV23-1 TGCGCCAGCAGTCAATCGACTAGCAGACATTACGAGCAGTACTTC CASSQSTSRHYEQYF
. . TRBJ1-2 TRBV28 TGTGCCAGCAGTGCCCCCGCACAGGGAGGGGGCTACACCTTC CASSAPAQGGGYTF
. . TRBJ1-2 TRBV3-1/TRBV3-2 TGTGCCAGCAGCCCGGGGGTGCCAGGATTCTATGGCTACACCTTC CASSPGVPGFYGYTF
. TRBD1 TRBJ1-2 TRBV7-2 TGTGCCAGCAGCTTGGACAGGACTAACTATGGCTACACCTTC CASSLDRTNYGYTF
. . TRBJ1-1 TRBV7-8 TGTGCCAGCAGCCCCAGGCAGGGCAGGAACACTGAAGCTTTCTTT CASSPRQGRNTEAFF
. . TRBJ1-2 TRBV24-1 TGTGCCACCAGTGCCCGAGGGCGGACCGACTATGGCTACACCTTC CATSARGRTDYGYTF
. TRBD1 TRBJ1-1 TRBV19 TGTGCCAGTAGTGGGACAGTCACTGAAGCTTTCTTT CASSGTVTEAFF
. . TRBJ1-2 TRBV2 TGTGCCAGCAGTCCGGTCGGCTACACCTTC CASSPVGYTF
. . TRBJ2-3 TRBV5-1 TGCGCCAGCAGCTCCTTAAGCACAGATACGCAGTATTTT CASSSLSTDTQYF
. . TRBJ2-6 TRBV6-2/TRBV6-3 TGTGCCAGCAGTCTCAAAGGCCAGGGCGCTAATGGGGCCAACGTCCTGACTTTC CASSLKGQGANGANVLTF
. TRBD1 TRBJ1-6 TRBV11-2 TGTGCCAGCAGCTTAGGGAGTGGACAGGGCAATTCACCCCTCCACTTT CASSLGSGQGNSPLHF
. . TRBJ2-1 TRBV6-1 TGTGCCAGCAGTGAATGGCAGGTACCGTTCTTC CASSEWQVPFF
. TRBD1 TRBJ1-2 TRBV28 TGTGCCAGCGCCTCGACAGGGGCTAACTATGGCTACACCTTC CASASTGANYGYTF
. TRBD2 TRBJ2-7 TRBV16 TGTGCCAGCAGCCATCGCGGGACTAGCTCCTACGAGCAGTACTTC CASSHRGTSSYEQYF
. TRBD2 TRBJ2-7 TRBV4-1 TGCGCCAGCAGCCAAGATCCGGGGGGGGCGCGCCCCGAGCAGTACTTC CASSQDPGGARPEQYF
. . TRBJ1-2 TRBV28 TGTGCCAGCAGTCAAGGGGGAGGGGGAAGGTATGGCTACACCTTC CASSQGGGGRYGYTF
once TRBD2 TRBJ2-2 TRBV7-2 TGTGCCAGCAGCCCACGGGGGACTAGCGGTCCCGGGGAGCTGTTTTTT CASSPRGTSGPGELFF
. . TRBJ1-6 TRBV28 TGTGCCAGCAGTCCACAGAGAGACTCCTATAATTCACCCCTCCACTTT CASSPQRDSYNSPLHF
. TRBD2 TRBJ2-2 TRBV28 TGTGCCAGCCAAAGCGGGGGCCAAAACACCGGGGAGCTGTTTTTT CASQSGGQNTGELFF